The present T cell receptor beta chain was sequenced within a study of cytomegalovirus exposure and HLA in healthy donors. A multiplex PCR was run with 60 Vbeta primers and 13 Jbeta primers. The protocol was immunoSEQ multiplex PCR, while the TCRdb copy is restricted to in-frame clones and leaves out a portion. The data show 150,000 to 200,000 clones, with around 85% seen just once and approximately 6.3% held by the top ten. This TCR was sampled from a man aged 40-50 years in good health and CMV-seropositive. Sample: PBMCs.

CDR3 coding DNA: TGTGCCAGCAGTTCCGGGACAGGCTCCTACGAGCAGTACTTC. Its translation: CASSSGTGSYEQYF. The rearrangement uses TRBV6-6 and TRBJ2-7; 8 bases match TRBD1. The V segment lost 4 bases and the J segment 0 bases; nucleotides outside the gene matches: 2. This CDR3 is built from 14 residues. Germline V gene sequence: CDR1 MNHNY, CDR2 SVGAGI (reference sequence).